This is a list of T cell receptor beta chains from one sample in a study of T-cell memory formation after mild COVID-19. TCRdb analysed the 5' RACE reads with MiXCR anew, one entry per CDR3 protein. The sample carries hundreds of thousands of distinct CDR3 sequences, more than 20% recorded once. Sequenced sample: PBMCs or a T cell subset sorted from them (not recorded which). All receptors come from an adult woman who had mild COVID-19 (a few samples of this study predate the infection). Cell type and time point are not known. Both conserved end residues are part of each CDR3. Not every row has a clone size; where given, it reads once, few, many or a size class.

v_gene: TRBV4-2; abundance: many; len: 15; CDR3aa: CASSSGLAASYEQYF
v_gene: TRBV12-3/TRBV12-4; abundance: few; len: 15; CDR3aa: CASSLVIGVNTEAFF
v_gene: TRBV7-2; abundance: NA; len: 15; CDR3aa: CASSLDPDRPSGYTF
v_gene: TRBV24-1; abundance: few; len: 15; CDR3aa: CATSDLYGNTGELFF
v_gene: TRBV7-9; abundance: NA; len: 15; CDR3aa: CASSLAIAPGQIGYF
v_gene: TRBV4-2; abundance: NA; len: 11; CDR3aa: CASSARYGYTF
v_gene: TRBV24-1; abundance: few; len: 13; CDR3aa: CATSDYAASEQYF
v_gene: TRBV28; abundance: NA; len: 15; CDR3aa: CASSPRPMMDNEQFF
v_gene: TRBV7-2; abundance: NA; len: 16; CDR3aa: CDSSPMGLTLKGELFF
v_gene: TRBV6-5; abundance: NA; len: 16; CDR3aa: CASSSPSGFGTDTQYF
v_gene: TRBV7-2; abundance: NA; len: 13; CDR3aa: CASSLTRLYEQYF
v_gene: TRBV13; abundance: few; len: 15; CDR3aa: CASSSPVTGTYGYTF
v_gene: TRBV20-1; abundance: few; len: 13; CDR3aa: CSAPTWEGYEQYF
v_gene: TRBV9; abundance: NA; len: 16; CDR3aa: CASSPNSVRYDEKLFF
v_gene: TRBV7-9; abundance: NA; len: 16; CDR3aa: CASRPRDGGFTDTQYF
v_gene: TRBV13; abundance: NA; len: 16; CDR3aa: CASSLGPGTGMYEQYF
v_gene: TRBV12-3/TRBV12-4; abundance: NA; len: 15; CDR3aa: CASSLGPGAGTEAFF
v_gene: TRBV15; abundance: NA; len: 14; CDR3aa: CATSMRQANTEAFF
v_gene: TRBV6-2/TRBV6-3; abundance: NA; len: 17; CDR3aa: CASSYSTDRGKIDEQYF
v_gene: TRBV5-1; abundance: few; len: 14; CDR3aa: CASSLDRPGNTIYF